Shown below are 20 T cell receptor beta chains from a single sample sequenced in a study of blood T cell repertoires in COVID-19. Sequencing used immunoSEQ multiplex PCR; TCRdb keeps in-frame clones, though not all of them. The profile shows around 250,000 clones, over 75% of them singletons. Input material: PBMCs or T cells enriched from blood (not recorded which). Source of these receptors: a woman in her forties or fifties who had recovered from COVID-19.

Remarks on this clone: The same CDR3 can be traced to other DNA sequences in this sample. The V call is TRBV9, the J call TRBJ2-1; TRBD2 aligns across 8 bases. The V gene end was trimmed by 2 bases and the J gene end by 0 bases; junction bases not matched to a gene: 1. This CDR3 has 15 amino acids. CDR1 is SGDLS, CDR2 YYNGEE, per germline. This chain's CDR3 is CASSVSGSSYNEQFF. The CDR3 nucleotides are TGTGCCAGCAGCGTCAGCGGGAGCTCCTACAATGAGCAGTTCTTC.

The gene calls are TRBV2 and TRBJ2-1, with 14 bases that match TRBD2. The V gene end was trimmed by 4 bases and the J gene end by 9 bases; junction bases not matched to a gene: 5. The CDR3 runs 15 residues. CDR1 and CDR2 from the germline V gene are SNHLY and FYNNEI. CDR3 bases: TGTGCCAGCAGTGTCGGGACTAGCGGGAGTGGTGAGCAGTTCTTC. Amino acids: CASSVGTSGSGEQFF.

This clone was observed a few times. The chain couples TRBV27 to TRBJ1-6; 9 bases line up with TRBD1. In germline, CDR1 is MNHEY, CDR2 SMNVEV (reference sequence). The ends lost 6 bases at V and 1 base at J; junction bases unmatched: 7. The CDR3 is 17 residues long. The CDR3 loop is CASSVTGGRSYNSPLHF. The CDR3, as DNA: TGTGCCAGCAGCGTAACAGGGGGCAGGTCCTATAATTCACCCCTCCACTTT.

The chain employs TRBV6-5 and TRBJ1-2; weak D call: TRBD1 (6 bases). The CDR3 totals 15 residues. The germline gives CDR1 MNHEY, CDR2 SVGAGI. Trimming took 0 bases from V and 8 from J, leaving 16 bases between them. CDR3 sequence reads: CASSYSGGGSQGYTF. As DNA, the CDR3 is TGTGCCAGCAGTTACTCGGGAGGGGGGTCACAGGGCTACACCTTC.

The chain links TRBV7-2 to TRBJ1-1; TRBD1 matches 8 bases. V lost 2 bases, J lost 3 bases, and 14 bases stayed unmatched. Germline lookup yields CDR1 SGHTA and CDR2 FQGNSA. This CDR3 contains 18 residues. The CDR3 DNA sequence: TGTGCCAGCAGCTTACGGGAACGGGGACAGGAGACCTACACTGAAGCTTTCTTT. It translates to CASSLRERGQETYTEAFF.

The chain has TRBV28 and TRBJ2-3; 9 nucleotides align to TRBD1. The trim removed 6 bases at V and 7 bases at J, leaving 14 bases unmatched. The CDR3 sequence is 16 residues long. Germline CDR1 is MDHEN and CDR2 is SYDVKM. CDR3 bases: TGTGCCAGCAGCGACCTAGGGACAGGGTCTGTGTATACGCAGTATTTT. Its translation is CASSDLGTGSVYTQYF.

This sequence joins TRBV6-1 and TRBJ2-7; weak D call: TRBD1 (5 bases). The germline V and J ends were trimmed by 1 base and 1 base, with 8 bases remaining between them. Germline V lookup: CDR1 MNHNS, CDR2 SASEGT. The CDR3 totals 14 residues. CDR3 region: CASSEGKGSYEQYF. The CDR3 region has the DNA TGTGCCAGCAGTGAAGGTAAGGGGTCCTACGAGCAGTACTTC.

This chain connects TRBV15 to TRBJ1-4; D perhaps matches TRBD1 (6 bases). Trimming pared 0 bases from V and 8 bases from J, leaving 13 bases between. CDR1 LNHNV and CDR2 YYDKDF come from the germline V gene (reference sequence). The CDR3 length is 15 residues. CDR3 region: CATSRDTGLYEKLFF. The DNA for the CDR3 is TGTGCCACCAGCAGAGATACAGGGTTATACGAAAAACTGTTTTTT.

This clone has only one observation. The V call is TRBV13, the J call TRBJ2-1; 8 bases are shared with TRBD1. CDR1 is PRHDT and CDR2 is FYEKMQ in the germline V gene (reference sequence). V was clipped by 5 bases and J by 4 bases; unmatched bases: 7. The length of the CDR3 is 15 residues. The CDR3 DNA is TGTGCCAGCAGCCCCGGGACAGGTCCTTACAATGAGCAGTTCTTC. This gives the protein CASSPGTGPYNEQFF.

A single count supports this clone. The rearrangement uses TRBV28 and TRBJ2-7, with 7 positions matching TRBD2. CDR1 is MDHEN and CDR2 is SYDVKM in the germline V gene. Trimming took 5 bases from V and 7 from J; bases not matched to a gene: 2. This CDR3 contains 11 residues. CDR3 residues: CASSGRGEQYF. CDR3 in DNA: TGTGCCAGCAGTGGGCGGGGGGAGCAGTACTTC.

This clone was picked up a small number of times. The chain links TRBV12-3 or TRBV12-4 to TRBJ2-3; 7 bases agree with TRBD1. Trimming removed 4 bases from V and 10 bases from J; junction bases left unmatched: 8. The CDR3 runs 13 residues. The CDR3, as DNA: TGTGCCAGCAGTTCACCACAGGGGTACCCGCAGTATTTT. This encodes CASSSPQGYPQYF.

The chain links TRBV6-5 to TRBJ1-6; 8 positions match TRBD1. This CDR3 has 16 residues. Per the germline V gene, CDR1 is MNHEY and CDR2 is SVGAGI. V lost 3 bases, J lost 2 bases, and 3 bases stayed unmatched. CDR3 sequence: CASSYSGGPYNSPLHF. The CDR3 region has the DNA TGTGCCAGCAGTTATTCAGGGGGCCCCTATAATTCACCCCTCCACTTT.

J is TRBJ1-4 and V is TRBV27; a weak D match, TRBD1 (5 bases). CDR3 length: 16 residues. The V end was cut by 6 bases, the J end by 0 bases, with 14 bases between. Germline CDR1 MNHEY, CDR2 SMNVEV (reference sequence). The CDR3 reads CASSTRRGATNEKLFF. The DNA of the CDR3 is TGTGCCAGCAGCACCAGACGGGGGGCAACTAATGAAAAACTGTTTTTT.

This rearrangement joins TRBV2 to TRBJ1-4, with D perhaps matching TRBD1 (5 bases). Between the trimmed V and J ends, which lost 7 bases and 0 bases, there was a span of 18 bases. In germline, CDR1 is SNHLY, CDR2 FYNNEI. The CDR3 totals 17 residues. CDR3 sequence (DNA): TGTGCCAGCACCGGACGGGGGTCTAATCCAACTAATGAAAAACTGTTTTTT. Protein sequence: CASTGRGSNPTNEKLFF.

The rearrangement links TRBV25-1 to TRBJ1-2; TRBD1 might be the D (6 bases). The CDR3 runs 14 residues. The germline V gene encodes CDR1 MGHDK and CDR2 SYGVNS. Trimming cost V 1 base and J 5 bases, with 11 bases left between them. This CDR3 is CASSEWRQEYGYTF. DNA for the CDR3: TGTGCCAGCAGTGAATGGCGACAGGAGTATGGCTACACCTTC.

The J gene is TRBJ1-2, the V gene TRBV3-1 (or the pseudogene TRBV3-2); TRBD1 aligns across 7 bases. The CDR3 sequence is 14 residues long. V dropped 5 bases and J dropped 7; count of bases not matched to a gene: 10. CDR1 is LGHDT, CDR2 YNNKEL, per germline (reference sequence). The CDR3 loop reads CASSARQGVAGYTF. CDR3 in DNA: TGTGCCAGCAGCGCCCGACAGGGAGTGGCTGGCTACACCTTC.

The CDR3 coding sequence is TGTGCCAGCAGTGAAGCTGGGGCGATCTATGGCTACACCTTC. This translates into CASSEAGAIYGYTF. The rearrangement joins TRBV6-1 to TRBJ1-2, with D possibly matching TRBD1 (5 bases). The V end lost 0 bases, the J end lost 4 bases, and 9 bases lay between the germline ends. In germline, CDR1 is MNHNS, CDR2 SASEGT. This CDR3 contains 14 residues.

The chain uses TRBV19 and TRBJ2-3; D is perhaps TRBD1 (6 bases). This CDR3 is built from 13 residues. From germline, CDR1 is LNHDA and CDR2 SQIVND (reference sequence). V shed 6 bases and J shed 6 bases, with 13 bases lying between them. The CDR3 region has the DNA TGTGCCAGTAGGCCGACCCAGGGGGATACGCAGTATTTT. Translation: CASRPTQGDTQYF.

The V gene is TRBV10-2, the J gene TRBJ1-2; no reliable D call. The CDR3 loop spans 15 amino acids. Germline CDR1 reads WSHSY; CDR2 reads SAAADI. V was clipped by 8 bases and J by 2 bases, with 18 bases between them. The DNA for the CDR3 is TGCGCCAGCCTGGGTGAGGGTAGGCGAAACTATGGCTACACCTTC. Its translation: CASLGEGRRNYGYTF.

The chain joins TRBV20-1 to TRBJ2-7, with 9 positions matching TRBD2. The CDR3 extends over 14 amino acids. Trimming at V came to 3 bases and at J to 3 bases, leaving 6 bases not matched to a gene. CDR1 and CDR2 from the germline V gene are DFQATT and SNEGSKA (reference sequence). The CDR3 reads CSASLASGIYEQYF. Written as DNA, the CDR3 is TGCAGTGCTAGTTTGGCTAGCGGGATCTACGAGCAGTACTTC.